This entry features one TCR beta chain sequence. The antigen is unknown. Sequenced material consisted of expressed TCRB transcripts (all of the isolated RNA was reverse transcribed). Sequenced by immunoSEQ multiplex PCR; TCRdb stores in-frame clones only, minus some. Among more than 250,000 clones, about a fifth were seen once, and the ten largest hold 0.028%. V was cut by 1 base and J by 3 bases, with 6 bases left in between. CDR3 length: 13 residues. CDR1 and CDR2 (germline): SGHTA, FQGNSA. This entry is derived from a study of beta chain features in type 1 diabetes. Overall study findings and caveats: Type 1 diabetes patients had moderately but significantly shorter TCRB CDR3s in all four CD4+ subsets. Any role of HLA type in TCRB rearrangement remained unresolved here.

The clonotype comes from a woman aged 40 to 49 with type 1 diabetes. Source material: naive CD4+ T cells from blood. This sequence joins TRBV7-2 and TRBJ1-1; D unresolved. CDR3 nucleotides: TGTGCCAGCAGCTTAGAGCAGGACACTGAAGCTTTCTTT. Its protein is CASSLEQDTEAFF.